This T cell receptor beta chain was identified in a study of neoadjuvant nivolumab and ipilimumab in lung cancer. Assay used: immunoSEQ multiplex PCR; TCRdb lists only in-frame clones, some missing. This table has 4,000 or so clones, roughly 79% appearing once. To note about this clone: Its antigen is not identified.

Study-wide findings and caveats: Pretherapy blood TCR richness correlated positively with resected tumor richness. Compared with tumor-adjacent uninvolved lung, resected tumors showed greater richness and clonality.

CDR3 size: 13 residues. Trimming left V 5 bases short and J 5 bases short, with 13 bases between. Germline V lookup: CDR1 SGHAT, CDR2 FQNNGV. The specimen was normal lung tissue adjacent to the tumor, collected after neoadjuvant nivolumab, alone or with ipilimumab, at or shortly before surgery. The chain carries TRBV11-2 and TRBJ2-7, with D unresolved. The sequence was collected from an adult with non-small cell lung cancer. Some clones in this sample may be carry-over from other donors' samples. The DNA for the CDR3 is TGTGCCAGCAGCCAACCCAGGACCAACGAGCAGTACTTC. It yields the protein CASSQPRTNEQYF.